This is a list of T cell receptor beta chains from one sample in a study of CD8 T cells in Susac syndrome. TCRdb reanalysed the immunoSEQ multiplex PCR reads using MiXCR and keeps one entry per CDR3 protein. The table lists about 150,000 distinct CDR3 sequences, around 95% of them singletons. The sequenced material came from CD8+ T cells from PBMCs. These receptors came from a human donor with multiple sclerosis. The CDR3 runs from the conserved cysteine through the conserved F or W. Each record gives: J gene, V gene, D gene, clone size, CDR3 length, CDR3 DNA, CDR3 protein. The D gene is left open where the match is weak. Clone size is shown for a subset of rows, as once, few, many or a class of expanded clone.

>TRBJ1-1|TRBV20-1|-|-|13
TGCAGTGCTAGAGTCATGGCGAACACTGAAGCTTTCTTT
CSARVMANTEAFF
>TRBJ2-1|TRBV28|-|-|14
TGTGCCAGCAGTTTTTACCAGGGACTCAATGAGCAGTTCTTC
CASSFYQGLNEQFF
>TRBJ1-5|TRBV7-9|-|-|13
TGTGCCAGCAGCGTAGGAGTGCGTCAGCCCCAGCATTTT
CASSVGVRQPQHF
>TRBJ2-3|TRBV5-4|-|-|14
TGTGCCAGCAGGCCGGGCGTCTTCACAGATACGCAGTATTTT
CASRPGVFTDTQYF
>TRBJ1-6|TRBV30|-|-|14
TGTGCCTGGAGTGTAAGCCCGGGTGGTTCACCCCTCCACTTT
CAWSVSPGGSPLHF
>TRBJ2-1|TRBV30|TRBD1|few|16
TGTGCCTGGAGTAGCCGACAGGGGCCTCCTTACAATGAGCAGTTCTTC
CAWSSRQGPPYNEQFF
>TRBJ2-1|TRBV5-6|-|-|12
TGTGCCAGCAGTCGGGGGAACAATGAGCAGTTCTTC
CASSRGNNEQFF
>TRBJ2-7|TRBV20-1|-|-|14
TGCAGTGCTAGGCTAGGTGCTAGCTCCTACGAGCAGTACTTC
CSARLGASSYEQYF
>TRBJ1-1|TRBV29-1|-|-|16
TGCAGCGCGAAACCGCCCGGGGGGCAGCCAGGCACTGAAGCTTTCTTT
CSAKPPGGQPGTEAFF
>TRBJ2-7|TRBV19|-|-|14
TGTGCCAGTAGTAAATATGGGACACCCTACGAGCAGTACTTC
CASSKYGTPYEQYF
>TRBJ2-1|TRBV24-1|TRBD2|-|17
TGTGCCACCAGTGAAGGGGCCCTAGCGGGGGTTCCCAATGAGCAGTTCTTC
CATSEGALAGVPNEQFF
>TRBJ1-2|TRBV6-5|-|few|11
TGTGCCAGCAGTCAGGGAGTGGGCTACACCTTC
CASSQGVGYTF
>TRBJ1-3|TRBV25-1|TRBD1|once|17
TGTGCCAGCAGTGAATCCTTCGGGACAGCCGACGGAAACACCATATATTTT
CASSESFGTADGNTIYF
>TRBJ2-2|TRBV7-9|TRBD1|-|17
TGTGCCAGCAGCCGAGAGTATACAGGGGCGAACACCGGGGAGCTGTTTTTT
CASSREYTGANTGELFF
>TRBJ2-7|TRBV20-1|TRBD1|-|15
TGCAGTGCTAGAAACCCCGACAGGGTAGTCTACGAGCAGTACTTC
CSARNPDRVVYEQYF
>TRBJ2-3|TRBV12-5|-|-|12
TGTGCTAGTGAGGGCAGCAGGGATACGCAGTATTTT
CASEGSRDTQYF
>TRBJ2-7|TRBV9|-|-|14
TGTGCCAGCAGCGTTACATACAGTCCCTACGAGCAGTACTTC
CASSVTYSPYEQYF
>TRBJ2-2|TRBV30|-|-|14
TGTGCCTGGAGTTCAGGGGAGCACACCGGGGAGCTGTTTTTT
CAWSSGEHTGELFF
>TRBJ2-1|TRBV9|-|-|15
TGTGCCAGCAACCAAGGGACGTTATCCTACAATGAGCAGTTCTTC
CASNQGTLSYNEQFF
>TRBJ1-1|TRBV27|-|once|11
TGTGCCAGCTGTTCGAACACTGAAGCTTTCTTT
CASCSNTEAFF
>TRBJ2-5|TRBV6-1|-|-|15
TGTGCCAGCAGTGAAGCGATGGACGGCTCAGAGACCCAGTACTTC
CASSEAMDGSETQYF
>TRBJ2-7|TRBV12-3/TRBV12-4|-|-|13
TGTGCCAGCAGTTTAGGACTCTTCTACGAGCAGTACTTC
CASSLGLFYEQYF
>TRBJ1-2|TRBV19|-|-|12
TGTGCCAGTAGTAACGGGGCCTATGGCTACACCTTC
CASSNGAYGYTF
>TRBJ2-1|TRBV29-1|TRBD1|-|12
TGCAGCGTTGCTCCAGGGGGCGCTGAGCAGTTCTTC
CSVAPGGAEQFF